The 26 T cell receptor beta chains below were found in one sample sequenced in a study of CD8 T cells in Susac syndrome. After extraction with the RNeasy kit, roughly 0.45 to 1 ug of the RNA was reverse transcribed using random hexamers. From the immunoSEQ multiplex PCR reads, TCRdb called clonotypes with MiXCR, one entry per CDR3 protein. This sample has some 200,000 distinct CDR3 sequences, with about 95% found just once. Material: CD4+ T cells from PBMCs. The receptor source for this set is a human donor in good health.

This clonotype was seen once. The chain recombines TRBV9 with TRBJ2-1, with D possibly TRBD2 on 6 matching bases. CDR1 and CDR2 (germline): SGDLS, YYNGEE. The ends were cut back, 0 bases at V and 5 bases at J, with 9 bases in the middle. The CDR3 is 14 residues long. The CDR3 region has the DNA TGTGCCAGCAGCGTAGTGGGACTTGACAATGAGCAGTTCTTC. Translation gives CASSVVGLDNEQFF.

CDR3 in DNA: TGTGCCAGCAGCCTGAGGGAAGCCTCCTACGAGCAGTACTTC. This sequence encodes CASSLREASYEQYF. The V gene is TRBV7-9, the J gene TRBJ2-7; maybe TRBD2 (5 bases). V lost 5 bases to trimming and J lost 0 bases, with 11 bases between them. The CDR3 has 14 amino acids. CDR1 is SEHNR, CDR2 FQNEAQ, per germline (reference sequence).

The chain carries TRBV4-1 and TRBJ2-1, with TRBD2 identical over 12 bases. After removal of 4 bases from V and 4 bases from J, the junction contained 8 bases not matched to a gene. The germline V gene encodes CDR1 MGHRA and CDR2 YSYEKL. CDR3 length: 17 amino acids. The CDR3 DNA reads TGCGCCAGCAGCCCTAGACTAGCGGGAGTTTTTTACAATGAGCAGTTCTTC. This sequence encodes CASSPRLAGVFYNEQFF.

V gene TRBV20-1 combines with J gene TRBJ2-5; no clear D gene. The germline CDR1 and CDR2 sequences are DFQATT and SNEGSKA (reference sequence). This CDR3 contains 12 residues. V lost 3 bases to trimming and J lost 2 bases, with 7 bases between them. CDR3 bases: TGCAGTGCTAGGGCTCTACAAGAGACCCAGTACTTC. Amino acids: CSARALQETQYF.

The rearrangement joins TRBV12-3 or TRBV12-4 to TRBJ2-3, with D possibly being TRBD1 or TRBD2 (6 bases each). This CDR3 spans 16 amino acids. Between the trimmed V and J ends, which lost 3 bases and 2 bases, there was a span of 15 bases. The CDR3 reads CASSFFGGGDTDTQYF. CDR3 sequence (DNA): TGTGCCAGCAGTTTCTTCGGGGGCGGAGACACAGATACGCAGTATTTT.

CDR3 region: CASRRANGELFF. The DNA for the CDR3 is TGTGCCAGCAGGCGGGCGAACGGGGAGCTGTTTTTT. The rearrangement links TRBV9 to TRBJ2-2; D perhaps matches TRBD2 (5 bases). The CDR3 is 12 amino acids. V dropped 5 bases and J dropped 7 bases, with 9 bases sitting between them. Germline V CDR1 and CDR2: SGDLS, YYNGEE.

The chain carries TRBV29-1 and TRBJ2-1; the match to TRBD2 covers 10 bases. Per germline, CDR1 SQVTM and CDR2 ANQGSEA. Germline trimming cut 1 base from V and 0 bases from J; bases unmatched to any gene: 9. The CDR3 sequence is 18 residues long. Here the CDR3 reads CSVEGISGRSSSYNEQFF. CDR3 bases: TGCAGCGTTGAAGGGATTAGCGGGAGGTCGAGCTCCTACAATGAGCAGTTCTTC.

The chain joins TRBV3-1 to TRBJ2-7; a weak D match, TRBD1 (5 bases). There are 14 residues in the CDR3. V shed 0 bases and J shed 5 bases, with 11 bases lying between them. Germline loops: CDR1 LGHDT, CDR2 YNNKEL (reference sequence). The CDR3 sequence is CASSQEEEGDEQYF. As DNA, the CDR3 is TGTGCCAGCAGCCAAGAGGAAGAAGGGGACGAGCAGTACTTC.

The V call is TRBV6-5, the J call TRBJ1-5, with a possible D match to TRBD1 (6 bases). CDR3 length equals 13 residues. The V gene lost 8 bases and the J gene lost 7 bases, with 15 bases spanning the gap. Germline V gene data show CDR1 as MNHEY and CDR2 as SVGAGI. CDR3 coding DNA: TGTGCCAGCCGTCCAGGGGTGGGACAGCCCCAGCATTTT. It yields the protein CASRPGVGQPQHF.

This chain uses TRBV12-3 or TRBV12-4 with TRBJ2-1, with D possibly being TRBD1 or TRBD2 (5 bases each). The CDR3 length is 15 residues. Between the trimmed V and J ends, which lost 6 bases and 6 bases, there was a span of 18 bases. The CDR3 DNA reads TGTGCCAGCAGCCAGGACTGGGGCCTAGCCAATGAGCAGTTCTTC. The encoded protein is CASSQDWGLANEQFF.

The CDR3 DNA reads as TGTGCCAGCTCTGGAATGGGCGAGCAGTACTTC. Translating gives CASSGMGEQYF. The chain couples TRBV12-3 or TRBV12-4 to TRBJ2-7; D is unresolved. The length of the CDR3 is 11 residues. Trimming shortened V by 8 bases and J by 6 bases, and 11 bases separated the two germline ends.

CDR3 sequence (DNA): TGTGCCAGCAGCTTAGCGTACTGGACAGGGAACACCGGGGAGCTGTTTTTT. It is translated as CASSLAYWTGNTGELFF. The chain is built from TRBV7-2 and TRBJ2-2; 7 nucleotides line up with TRBD1. The CDR3 spans 17 residues. Trimming took 0 bases from V and 1 from J; bases not matched to a gene: 5. Germline values: CDR1 SGHTA, CDR2 FQGNSA.

CDR3 residues: CASSFDSGIREQYF. CDR3 DNA: TGTGCCAGCAGCTTTGACAGTGGGATTCGGGAGCAGTACTTC. V gene TRBV7-9 combines with J gene TRBJ2-7; a possible D gene is TRBD1 (5 bases). This CDR3 is built from 14 residues. CDR1 and CDR2 (germline): SEHNR, FQNEAQ (reference sequence). The V gene lost 3 bases and the J gene lost 7 bases, with 16 bases spanning the gap.

This clonotype showed up just once. The V gene is TRBV12-5, the J gene TRBJ2-1, with D uncertain. V lost 5 bases and J 5 bases, leaving 13 bases between the germline ends. Germline V gene lookup returns CDR1 LGHNT and CDR2 FRNRAP. CDR3 length: 14 amino acids. CDR3 in amino acids: CASGPGNQDNEQFF. The CDR3 region has the DNA TGTGCTAGTGGTCCAGGTAACCAGGACAATGAGCAGTTCTTC. Full variable domain (outside the CDR3, taken from reference TRBV12-5 and TRBJ2-1): DARVTQTPRHKVTEMGQEVTMRCQPILGHNTVFWYRQTMMQGLELLAYFRNRAPLDDSGMPKDRFSAEMPDATLATLKIQPSEPRDSAVYFCASGPGNQDNEQFFGPGTRLTVL.

The rearrangement joins TRBV6-6 to TRBJ2-7, with D possibly TRBD2 on 5 matching bases. Germline CDR1 is MNHNY and CDR2 is SVGAGI (reference sequence). Trimming removed 1 base from V and 3 bases from J, with 16 bases in between. The CDR3 length is 16 residues. The CDR3, as DNA: TGTGCCAGCAGTTACTTTACTAGATCCCCGAACTACGAGCAGTACTTC. This translates into CASSYFTRSPNYEQYF.

V usage is TRBV20-1 and J usage is TRBJ2-3; D remains unclear. Between the trimmed V and J ends, which lost 5 bases and 4 bases, there was a span of 7 bases. The CDR3 contains 11 residues. Germline V gene lookup returns CDR1 DFQATT and CDR2 SNEGSKA (reference sequence). The CDR3 DNA sequence: TGCAGTGCTCCTAGAGCAGATACGCAGTATTTT. Its protein product is CSAPRADTQYF.

The gene calls are TRBV4-1 and TRBJ2-7, with 11 bases fitting TRBD2. From germline, CDR1 is MGHRA and CDR2 YSYEKL. The CDR3 runs 18 residues. V shed 6 bases, J shed 2 bases, and the junction held 15 bases outside the gene matches. CDR3 sequence reads: CASSSAGTSGSFTYEQYF. CDR3 DNA: TGCGCCAGCAGTTCCGCCGGGACTAGCGGTTCCTTTACCTACGAGCAGTACTTC.

The rearrangement links TRBV29-1 to TRBJ2-7; D is ambiguous. Germline CDR1 is SQVTM and CDR2 is ANQGSEA. Trimming removed 5 bases at V and 0 bases at J, with 8 bases between. The CDR3 sequence is 12 residues long. This CDR3 is CSVLRDSYEQYF. CDR3 DNA: TGCAGCGTTTTAAGGGACTCCTACGAGCAGTACTTC.

CDR3 nucleotides: TGTGCCAGCACCGGACAGGGGGAATCCTACGAGCAGTACTTC. This codes for CASTGQGESYEQYF. The chain has TRBV6-2 or TRBV6-3 and TRBJ2-7, with 10 bases matching TRBD1. V shed 7 bases, J shed 1 base, and the junction held 4 bases outside the gene matches. The CDR3 has 14 amino acids. Germline CDR1 reads MNHEY; CDR2 reads SVGEGT.

The gene calls are TRBV5-4 and TRBJ2-3, with D unclear. The CDR3 runs 15 residues. The germline V gene encodes CDR1 SGHNT and CDR2 YYREEE (reference sequence). V lost 4 bases and J lost 2, with 14 bases in between. The chain's CDR3 is CASSDPVISTDTQYF. In nucleotides, the CDR3 is TGTGCCAGCAGCGACCCGGTAATTTCCACAGATACGCAGTATTTT. The full variable domain, completed using reference TRBV5-4 and TRBJ2-3, is ETGVTQSPTHLIKTRGQQVTLRCSSQSGHNTVSWYQQALGQGPQFIFQYYREEENGRGNFPPRFSGLQFPNYSSELNVNALELDDSALYLCASSDPVISTDTQYFGPGTRLTVL.

This chain links TRBV20-1 with TRBJ2-3, with a weak D call TRBD1 (7 bases). Germline lookup yields CDR1 DFQATT and CDR2 SNEGSKA (reference sequence). Trimming left V 1 base short and J 6 bases short, with 23 bases between. CDR3 length: 17 amino acids. CDR3 sequence: CSARVVSQGGPTDTQYF. As DNA, the CDR3 is TGCAGTGCTAGAGTGGTATCGCAGGGGGGACCCACGGATACGCAGTATTTT.

The chain links TRBV6-5 to TRBJ2-7, with TRBD2 matching over 10 bases. V lost 2 bases and J lost 3; bases outside the gene matches: 1. This CDR3 has 14 amino acids. CDR1 and CDR2 (germline): MNHEY, SVGAGI. CDR3: CASSYQREGYEQYF. DNA for the CDR3: TGTGCCAGCAGTTACCAGCGGGAGGGCTACGAGCAGTACTTC.

This CDR3 is CASSQARIPYDEQFF. In DNA form, the CDR3 reads TGTGCCAGCAGCCAAGCGCGAATACCGTACGATGAGCAGTTCTTC. This chain joins TRBV14 and TRBJ2-1; D is unresolved. CDR1 is SGHDN, CDR2 FVKESK, per germline. Trimming pared 1 base from V and 8 bases from J, leaving 15 bases between. The CDR3 sequence is 15 residues long.

The chain has TRBV7-2 and TRBJ2-3; TRBD2 aligns across 12 bases. CDR1 is SGHTA and CDR2 is FQGNSA in the germline V gene. The trim removed 9 bases at V and 8 bases at J, leaving 9 bases unmatched. The CDR3 has 14 amino acids. The CDR3 reads CASSLAGGPVTQYF. In DNA, the CDR3 is TGTGCCAGTTCTCTAGCGGGAGGGCCCGTTACGCAGTATTTT.

This chain links TRBV12-3 or TRBV12-4 with TRBJ1-2, with unresolved D. With 5 bases removed from V and 1 base from J, the gap between germline ends came to 8 bases. This CDR3 contains 13 residues. CDR3 loop: CASSREGNYGYTF. CDR3 in DNA: TGTGCCAGCAGTCGCGAGGGTAACTATGGCTACACCTTC.

J is TRBJ2-3 and V is TRBV30; D may be TRBD1 (5 bases). This CDR3 is 16 amino acids long. V was cut by 2 bases and J by 4 bases, with 19 bases left in between. CDR1 GTSNPN and CDR2 SVGIG come from the germline V gene (reference sequence). The CDR3 region is CAWSPRRRGPADTQYF. The CDR3 nucleotides are TGTGCCTGGAGTCCCCGACGAAGGGGCCCCGCAGATACGCAGTATTTT.